This T cell receptor beta chain emerged from a study of B cell selection in AIRE deficiency. Study-wide findings and caveats: About 33% of healthy-donor shared Treg TCRbeta sequences appeared in patient Tconv cells. Of some 4,000 shared Treg TCRbeta sequences, 31.6% were healthy-donor-only and roughly 10% patient-only. Patient Tconv and Treg cells showed healthy-like TCRBV usage, CDR3 length, diversity.

This CDR3 is built from 16 residues. Trimming stripped 2 bases from V and 0 bases from J, with 15 bases between. Germline V gene sequence: CDR1 SGHKS, CDR2 YYEKEE (reference sequence). Here immunoSEQ multiplex PCR was the method, and the copy in TCRdb shows in-frame clones only, minus some. The top ten hold roughly 0.26% of the sample, which has about 25,000 clones, about 95% seen once. The sorted conventional CD4 T cells were gated as CD4+CD127+. Healthy unrelated donors supplied the control samples. A remark on this clone: Its target is unknown.

Source material: CD4+CD127+ conventional T cells sorted from PBMCs. The rearrangement links TRBV5-5 to TRBJ2-7; D might be TRBD2 (8 bases). This TCR derives from a human donor in good health. The CDR3 sequence: CASSFGTAGASYEQYF. CDR3 sequence (DNA): TGTGCCAGCAGCTTTGGGACAGCGGGGGCCTCCTACGAGCAGTACTTC.